Listed here is a single T cell receptor beta chain. Its antigen is still unknown. These data belong to a study of human T cells and chemical hapten exposure. Across the study: A mostly female patient group had alopecia areata, totalis or universalis. There were per-sample TCR yield variations, arising mainly from small pooled library volume differences. The study's findings and limits: TCRs exceeding 1 in 1000 frequency stayed unchanged with DPC sensitization.

The CDR3 has 13 amino acids. V was clipped by 1 base and J by 8 bases, with 11 bases between them. CDR1 and CDR2 from the germline V gene are MGHRA and YSYEKL. TCRdb re-derived calls from the RACE reads in MiXCR, one entry per CDR3 protein. This table has approximately 50,000 distinct CDR3 sequences, 9.9% appearing once. Time point denoted: patch test 3, about 24 weeks after DPC sensitization. Noted treatment: therapeutic diphenylcyclopropenone sensitization with weekly scalp DPC. Patches went on only after blood had been drawn each time. This sequence was found in a woman aged 40 to 55 with alopecia areata. Some clones in this sample may be carry-over from other donors' samples. V and J are TRBV4-1 and TRBJ1-2; D remains unclear. Sequencing used whole blood, obtained in connection with sensitization to the hapten diphenylcyclopropenone (DPC). This CDR3 reads CASSQALRGGYTF. For the CDR3, the DNA is TGCGCCAGCAGCCAAGCGCTGAGAGGAGGCTACACCTTC.